The 12 T cell receptor beta chains presented below share a single source sample, sequenced in a study of T cells in Graves' hyperthyroidism and ophthalmopathy. The TCR beta CDR3 regions underwent amplification using RNA transcripts as the source. First-round RT-PCR with HTBI primers amplified the TCR CDR3 region. TCRdb reprocessed the multiplex PCR reads with MiXCR, giving one entry per CDR3 protein. The data show 490,000 or so distinct CDR3 sequences, roughly a sixth seen once. Material for sequencing was blood. These receptors originate from a woman between 25 and 40 years old with Graves' ophthalmopathy.

The chain links TRBV7-6 to TRBJ2-7, with D maybe TRBD2 (6 bases). Looked up from germline, CDR1 is SGHVS and CDR2 is FNYEAQ. The CDR3 spans 15 residues. V was clipped by 2 bases and J by 5 bases, with 16 bases between them. In DNA form, the CDR3 reads TGTGCCAGCAGCTTAAACGGGAGACCTCCCCACGAGCAGTACTTC. It codes for CASSLNGRPPHEQYF.

At least ten counts were recorded for this clonotype. The chain recombines TRBV28 with TRBJ2-7, with TRBD1 matching 8 bases. The V gene's germline CDR1 is MDHEN and CDR2 SYDVKM. The CDR3 sequence is 14 residues long. J was trimmed by 0 bases and V by 7 bases; bases with no gene match: 5. Here the CDR3 DNA reads TGTGCCAGCACCCTGACAGGGGTCTCCTACGAGCAGTACTTC. This codes for CASTLTGVSYEQYF. Based on the CDR3 plus reference TRBV28 and TRBJ2-7, the full variable domain is DVKVTQSSRYLVKRTGEKVFLECVQDMDHENMFWYRQDPGLGLRLIYFSYDVKMKEKGDIPEGYSVSREKKERFSLILESASTNQTSMYLCASTLTGVSYEQYFGPGTRLTVT.

This chain joins TRBV6-1 and TRBJ2-1, with D uncertain. Trimming left V 6 bases short and J 0 bases short, with 15 bases between. This CDR3 is built from 16 residues. Germline values: CDR1 MNHNS, CDR2 SASEGT. The CDR3 sequence: CASRRQALSSYNEQFF. The CDR3 DNA follows: TGTGCCAGCAGGAGGCAGGCCCTTAGCTCCTACAATGAGCAGTTCTTC.

This clonotype has a handful of counts. The V and J genes are TRBV4-1 and TRBJ1-1; D is unclear. The CDR3 is 13 residues long. Germline values: CDR1 MGHRA, CDR2 YSYEKL. V gave up 6 bases and J gave up 5 bases, with 13 bases separating them. CDR3 amino acids: CASRGLGITEAFF. CDR3 nucleotide sequence: TGCGCCAGCAGAGGGCTAGGGATAACTGAAGCTTTCTTT.

This clonotype has only a few counts. This chain connects TRBV3-1 to TRBJ2-5, with 9 positions matching TRBD2. This CDR3 contains 15 residues. V was pared by 4 bases and J by 4 bases, with 7 bases of the junction left unmatched. CDR1 is LGHDT and CDR2 is YNNKEL in the germline V gene (reference sequence). In DNA form, the CDR3 reads TGTGCCAGCAGCCCATTCAATAGCGGGAGAGAGACCCAGTACTTC. Translation gives CASSPFNSGRETQYF.

There are many counts of this clonotype. V gene TRBV7-2 combines with J gene TRBJ2-7, with D possibly TRBD1 on 6 matching bases. Germline lookup yields CDR1 SGHTA and CDR2 FQGNSA. The CDR3 is 15 amino acids. Trimming stripped 8 bases from V and 4 bases from J, with 21 bases between. The CDR3 is CASGSLKGDAYEQYF. The CDR3 nucleotides read TGTGCCAGCGGTTCCCTCAAGGGGGATGCGTACGAGCAGTACTTC.

In its sample, this clonotype was seen a few times. This chain joins TRBV6-9 and TRBJ1-4; no firm D call. The CDR3 has 14 residues. Germline CDR1 reads MNHGY; CDR2 reads SVAAGI. V lost 1 base, J lost 4 bases, and 7 bases lay in between. The CDR3, as DNA: TGTGCCAGCAGTTATTTTCCCGGTAATGAAAAACTGTTTTTT. Translating it yields CASSYFPGNEKLFF.

The rearrangement joins TRBV5-4 to TRBJ2-5; TRBD2 agrees at 8 bases. V lost 6 bases, J lost 2 bases, and 15 bases stayed unmatched. Germline assignment: CDR1 SGHNT and CDR2 YYREEE (reference sequence). The CDR3 runs 17 residues. CDR3 nucleotides: TGTGCCAGCACCCCCGGGCAGCGGGAGAAGGGGCAAGAGACCCAGTACTTC. Its protein product is CASTPGQREKGQETQYF.

In the case of this clonotype: Compared with germline, one end of the junction differs, possibly owing to a read error. The genes are TRBV5-1 and TRBJ2-5; no clear D. CDR3 length equals 14 residues. Germline CDR1 and CDR2: SGHRS and YFSETQ. The CDR3 here is CASSLTWMIRPGHF. For the CDR3, the DNA is TGCGCCAGCAGCCTAACATGGATGATACGACCCGGACACTTC.

This chain links TRBV6-1 with TRBJ2-7, with D maybe TRBD1 (6 bases). CDR3 size: 14 residues. Germline loops: CDR1 MNHNS, CDR2 SASEGT. With 6 bases removed from V and 2 bases from J, the gap between germline ends came to 14 bases. The CDR3 sequence: CASREGQPAYEQYF. In DNA, the CDR3 is TGTGCCAGCAGAGAGGGACAACCCGCCTACGAGCAGTACTTC.

This clonotype was counted many times. This chain links TRBV20-1 with TRBJ2-3, with TRBD2 matching 12 bases. This CDR3 region has 16 residues. The trim removed 6 bases at V and 3 bases at J, leaving 10 bases unmatched. The germline gives CDR1 DFQATT, CDR2 SNEGSKA (reference sequence). DNA of the CDR3: TGCAGTGCCGCATCACTAGCGGGAGGCGGGACAGATACGCAGTATTTT. It is translated as CSAASLAGGGTDTQYF.

At least ten counts were recorded for this clonotype. The chain uses TRBV20-1 and TRBJ1-1; tentative D call: TRBD1 (5 bases). The length of the CDR3 is 12 residues. V was cut by 7 bases and J by 1 base, with 10 bases left in between. Germline V gives CDR1 DFQATT, CDR2 SNEGSKA (reference sequence). For the CDR3, the DNA is TGCAGTGTTCCGGGACGGAACACTGAAGCTTTCTTT. As protein: CSVPGRNTEAFF.